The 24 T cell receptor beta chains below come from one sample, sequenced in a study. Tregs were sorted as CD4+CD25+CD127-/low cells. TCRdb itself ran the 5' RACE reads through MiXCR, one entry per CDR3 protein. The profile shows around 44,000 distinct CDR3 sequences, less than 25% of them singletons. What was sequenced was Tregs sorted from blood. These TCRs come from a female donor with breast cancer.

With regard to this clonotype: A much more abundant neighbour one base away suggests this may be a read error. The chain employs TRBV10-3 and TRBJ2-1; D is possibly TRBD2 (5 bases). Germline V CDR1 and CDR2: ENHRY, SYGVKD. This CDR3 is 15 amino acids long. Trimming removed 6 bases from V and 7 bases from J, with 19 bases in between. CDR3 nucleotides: TGTGCCATCAGCGCTGCTGATGGGAGCTTTAATGAGCAGTTCTTC. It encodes CAISAADGSFNEQFF.

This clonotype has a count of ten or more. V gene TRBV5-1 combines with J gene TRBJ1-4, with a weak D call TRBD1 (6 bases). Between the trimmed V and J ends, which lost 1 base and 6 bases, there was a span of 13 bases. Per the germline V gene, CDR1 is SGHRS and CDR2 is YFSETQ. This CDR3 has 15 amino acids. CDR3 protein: CASSLNTGRDEKLFF. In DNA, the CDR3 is TGCGCCAGCAGCTTGAATACAGGGAGGGATGAAAAACTGTTTTTT.

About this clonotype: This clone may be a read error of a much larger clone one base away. The CDR3 DNA reads TGCAGTGCTAGAGGCGACCAGGGTTTAGAGCAGTTCTTC. It is translated as CSARGDQGLEQFF. This chain connects TRBV20-1 to TRBJ2-1; D may be TRBD1 (5 bases). This CDR3 contains 13 residues. Germline CDR1 and CDR2: DFQATT and SNEGSKA (reference sequence). Trimming removed 1 base at V and 10 bases at J, with 14 bases between.

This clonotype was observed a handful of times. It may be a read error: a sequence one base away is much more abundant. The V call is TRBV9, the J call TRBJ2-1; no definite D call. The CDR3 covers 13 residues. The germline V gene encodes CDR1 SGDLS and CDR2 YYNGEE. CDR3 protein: CASGVFQLGEQFF. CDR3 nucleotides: TGTGCCAGCGGCGTTTTTCAGTTAGGTGAGCAGTTCTTC. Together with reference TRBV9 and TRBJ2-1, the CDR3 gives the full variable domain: DSGVTQTPKHLITATGQRVTLRCSPRSGDLSVYWYQQSLDQGLQFLIQYYNGEERAKGNILERFSAQQFPDLHSELNLSSLELGDSALYFCASGVFQLGEQFFGPGTRLTVL.

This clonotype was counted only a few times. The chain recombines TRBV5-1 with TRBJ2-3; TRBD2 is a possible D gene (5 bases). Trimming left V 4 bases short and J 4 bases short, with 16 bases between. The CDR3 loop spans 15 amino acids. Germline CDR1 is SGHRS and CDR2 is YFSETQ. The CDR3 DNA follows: TGCGCCAGCAGCATGGTTAACGGGATGGCAGATACGCAGTATTTT. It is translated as CASSMVNGMADTQYF.

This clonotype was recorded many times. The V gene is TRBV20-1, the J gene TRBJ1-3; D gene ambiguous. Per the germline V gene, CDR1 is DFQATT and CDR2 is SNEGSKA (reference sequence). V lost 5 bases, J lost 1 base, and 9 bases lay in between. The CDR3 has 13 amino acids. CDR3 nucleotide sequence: TGCAGTGCTGGGAGCCAATCTGGAAACACCATATATTTT. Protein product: CSAGSQSGNTIYF.

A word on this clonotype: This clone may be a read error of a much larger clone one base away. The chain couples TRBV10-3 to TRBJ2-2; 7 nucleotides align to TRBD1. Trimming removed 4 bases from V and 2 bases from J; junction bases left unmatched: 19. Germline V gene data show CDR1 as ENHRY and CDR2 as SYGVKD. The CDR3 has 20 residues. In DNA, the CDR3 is TGTGCCATCAGTGCTCTTGGAAAGATGGGACAGACACATAACACCGGGGAGCTGTTTTTT. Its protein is CAISALGKMGQTHNTGELFF.

CDR3 in amino acids: CASSPPEGVYEQYF. CDR3 coding DNA: TGTGCCAGCAGCCCCCCTGAGGGTGTCTACGAGCAGTACTTC. V usage is TRBV7-2 and J usage is TRBJ2-7, with D perhaps matching TRBD2 (5 bases). CDR1 is SGHTA, CDR2 FQGNSA, per germline. Trimming left V 5 bases short and J 3 bases short, with 14 bases between. The CDR3 loop spans 14 amino acids.

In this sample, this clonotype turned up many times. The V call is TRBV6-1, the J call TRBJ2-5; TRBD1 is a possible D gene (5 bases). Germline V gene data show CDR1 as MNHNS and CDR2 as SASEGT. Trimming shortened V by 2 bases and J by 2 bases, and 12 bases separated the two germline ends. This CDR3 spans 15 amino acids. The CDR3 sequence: CASSEFGHPQETQYF. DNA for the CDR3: TGTGCCAGCAGTGAATTCGGACATCCTCAAGAGACCCAGTACTTC.

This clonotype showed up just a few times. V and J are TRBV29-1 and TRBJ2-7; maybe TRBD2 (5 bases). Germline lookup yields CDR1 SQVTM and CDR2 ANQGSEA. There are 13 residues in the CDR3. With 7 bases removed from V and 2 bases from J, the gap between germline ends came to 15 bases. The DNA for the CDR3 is TGCAGCGCGAGACTACATAAAGCCTACGAGCAGTACTTC. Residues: CSARLHKAYEQYF.

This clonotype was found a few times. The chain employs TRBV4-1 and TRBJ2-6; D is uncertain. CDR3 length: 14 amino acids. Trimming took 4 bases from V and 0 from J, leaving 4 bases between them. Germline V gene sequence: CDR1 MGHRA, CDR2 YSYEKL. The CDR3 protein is CASSLFSGANVLTF. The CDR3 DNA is TGCGCCAGCAGCCTATTCTCTGGGGCCAACGTCCTGACTTTC.

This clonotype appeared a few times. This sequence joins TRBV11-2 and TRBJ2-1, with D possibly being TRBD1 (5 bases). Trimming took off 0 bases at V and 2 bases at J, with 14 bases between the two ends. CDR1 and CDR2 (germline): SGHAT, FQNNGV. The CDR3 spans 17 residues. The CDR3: CASSLDLGAITYNEQFF. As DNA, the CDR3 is TGTGCCAGCAGCTTAGATCTAGGGGCAATCACCTACAATGAGCAGTTCTTC.

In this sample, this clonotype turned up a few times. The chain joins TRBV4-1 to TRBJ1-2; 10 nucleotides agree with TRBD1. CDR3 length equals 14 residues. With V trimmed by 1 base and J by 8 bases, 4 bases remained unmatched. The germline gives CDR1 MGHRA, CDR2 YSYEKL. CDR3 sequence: CASSQGGQGRGYTF. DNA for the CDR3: TGCGCCAGCAGCCAAGGGGGACAGGGGAGAGGCTACACCTTC.

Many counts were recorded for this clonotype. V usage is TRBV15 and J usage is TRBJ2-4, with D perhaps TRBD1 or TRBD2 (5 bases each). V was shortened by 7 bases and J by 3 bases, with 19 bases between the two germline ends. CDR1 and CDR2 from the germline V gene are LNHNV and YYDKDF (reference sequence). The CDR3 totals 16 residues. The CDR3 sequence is CATMSSLIRGKNIQYF. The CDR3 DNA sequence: TGTGCCACCATGTCTAGCCTAATAAGGGGCAAAAACATTCAGTACTTC.

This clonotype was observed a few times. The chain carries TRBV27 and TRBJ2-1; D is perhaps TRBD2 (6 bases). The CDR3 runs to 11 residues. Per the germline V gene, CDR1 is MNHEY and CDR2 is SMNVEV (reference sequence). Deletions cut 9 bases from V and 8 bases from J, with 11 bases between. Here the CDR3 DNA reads TGTGCCAGTCGGAGGGGCTATGAGCAGTTCTTC. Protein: CASRRGYEQFF.

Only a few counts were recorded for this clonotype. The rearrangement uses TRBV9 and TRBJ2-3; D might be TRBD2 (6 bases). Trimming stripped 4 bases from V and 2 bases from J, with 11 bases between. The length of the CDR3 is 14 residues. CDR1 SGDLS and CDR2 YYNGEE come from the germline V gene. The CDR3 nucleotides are TGTGCCAGCAGCTTTAGCGGCGCCACAGATACGCAGTATTTT. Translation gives CASSFSGATDTQYF.

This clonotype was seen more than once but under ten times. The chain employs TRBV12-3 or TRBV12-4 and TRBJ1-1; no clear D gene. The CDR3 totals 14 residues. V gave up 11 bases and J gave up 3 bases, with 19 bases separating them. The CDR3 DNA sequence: TGTGCCTCCTCCGGGAGTGGGAGCGACACTGAAGCTTTCTTT. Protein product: CASSGSGSDTEAFF.

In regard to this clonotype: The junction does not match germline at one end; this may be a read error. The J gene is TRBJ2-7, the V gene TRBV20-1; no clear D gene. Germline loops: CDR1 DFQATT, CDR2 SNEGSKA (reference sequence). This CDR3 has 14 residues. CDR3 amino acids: CSARVKSSSHEQYF. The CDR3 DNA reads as TGCAGTGCTAGAGTAAAATCGAGCTCCCACGAGCAGTACTTC.

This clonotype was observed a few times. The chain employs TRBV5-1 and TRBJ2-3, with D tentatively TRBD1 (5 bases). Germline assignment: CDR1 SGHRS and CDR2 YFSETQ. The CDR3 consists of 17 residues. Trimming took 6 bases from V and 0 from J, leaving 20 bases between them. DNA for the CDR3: TGCGCCAGCAACCGCGACGCCCTACAGGACAGCACAGATACGCAGTATTTT. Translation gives CASNRDALQDSTDTQYF.

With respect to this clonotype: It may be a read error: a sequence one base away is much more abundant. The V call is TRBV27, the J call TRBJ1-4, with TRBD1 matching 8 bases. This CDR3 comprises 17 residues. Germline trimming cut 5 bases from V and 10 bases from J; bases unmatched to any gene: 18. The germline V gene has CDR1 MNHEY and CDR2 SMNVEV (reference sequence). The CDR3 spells CASSPYPSDRVGRKLFF. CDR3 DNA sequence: TGTGCCAGCAGTCCCTATCCATCGGACAGGGTCGGGAGAAAACTGTTTTTT.

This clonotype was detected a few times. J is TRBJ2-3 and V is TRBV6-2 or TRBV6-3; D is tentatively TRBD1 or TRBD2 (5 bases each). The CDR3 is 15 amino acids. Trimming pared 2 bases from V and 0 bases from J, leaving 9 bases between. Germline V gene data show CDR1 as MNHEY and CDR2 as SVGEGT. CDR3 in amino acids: CASSYGDGSTDTQYF. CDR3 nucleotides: TGTGCCAGCAGTTACGGGGACGGAAGCACAGATACGCAGTATTTT.

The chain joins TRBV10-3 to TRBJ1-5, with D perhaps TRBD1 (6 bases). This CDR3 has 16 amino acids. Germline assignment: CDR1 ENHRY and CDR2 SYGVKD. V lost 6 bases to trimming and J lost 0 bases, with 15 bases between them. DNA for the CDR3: TGTGCCATCAGCCCACAGGGAGGTGGTAGCAATCAGCCCCAGCATTTT. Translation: CAISPQGGGSNQPQHF.

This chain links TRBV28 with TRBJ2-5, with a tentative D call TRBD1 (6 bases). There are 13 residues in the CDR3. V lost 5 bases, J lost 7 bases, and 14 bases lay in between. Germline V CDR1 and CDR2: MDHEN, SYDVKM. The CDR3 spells CASSLRQERTQYF. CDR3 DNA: TGTGCCAGCAGTCTCAGACAGGAGCGGACCCAGTACTTC.

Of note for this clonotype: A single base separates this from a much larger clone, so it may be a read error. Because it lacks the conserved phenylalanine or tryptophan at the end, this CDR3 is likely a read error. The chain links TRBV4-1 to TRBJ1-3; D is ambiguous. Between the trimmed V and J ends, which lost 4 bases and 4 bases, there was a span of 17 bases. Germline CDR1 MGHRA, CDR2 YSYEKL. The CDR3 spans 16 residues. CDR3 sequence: CASSRGGLVAGNTIYL. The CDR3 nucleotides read TGCGCCAGCAGCCGAGGAGGGTTGGTCGCCGGAAACACCATATATCTT.